This entry features one T cell receptor beta chain sequence. This sample was included in a study of beta chain features in type 1 diabetes. Study summary: The study found patients and healthy donors alike in age, gender and cell yields.

Every bit of the isolated RNA underwent reverse transcription, so sequencing read expressed TCRB transcripts. Sequencing used immunoSEQ multiplex PCR; TCRdb keeps in-frame clones, though not all of them. Of 300,000 to 450,000 clones in the sample, around 20% were seen once. The CDR3 covers 14 residues. In germline, CDR1 is MNHEY, CDR2 SVGAGI. V lost 5 bases and J lost 8; bases outside the gene matches: 2. The source is a woman aged 18-35 years in good health. The sample taken for sequencing was naive CD4+ T cells from blood. The chain uses TRBV6-5 and TRBJ2-1; 14 bases agree with TRBD2. CDR3 nucleotide sequence: TGTGCCAGCAGTGGACTAGCGGGAGGCTATGAGCAGTTCTTC. Encoded protein: CASSGLAGGYEQFF.